These 2 T cell receptor beta chains originate from one sample sequenced in a study of T-cell reconstitution after alpha-beta-depleted transplantation in children. Using unique molecular identifiers, the investigators prepared the TCRbeta library. TCRdb re-called the PCR reads through MiXCR, storing one row per CDR3 protein. The top ten hold approximately 39% of the sample, which has approximately 500,000 distinct CDR3 sequences, 27% seen once. Material: PBMCs, obtained before TCRalphabeta/CD19-depleted stem cell transplant. Receptors originate from a boy in the first two years of life with Wiskott-Aldrich syndrome, due to receive a stem cell transplant.

The chain is built from TRBV5-1 and TRBJ1-1; no definite D call. Germline loops: CDR1 SGHRS, CDR2 YFSETQ. This CDR3 spans 13 amino acids. With 6 bases removed from V and 4 bases from J, the gap between germline ends came to 13 bases. The CDR3 coding sequence is TGCGCCAGCAAGGGTACCACGGGCACTGAAGCTTTCTTT. This translates into CASKGTTGTEAFF.

This clonotype was observed a few times. This chain uses TRBV5-1 with TRBJ2-7; TRBD2 aligns across 9 bases. The CDR3 totals 13 residues. The germline V gene encodes CDR1 SGHRS and CDR2 YFSETQ. Germline trimming cut 4 bases from V and 5 bases from J; bases unmatched to any gene: 4. In DNA, the CDR3 is TGCGCCAGCAGCCCGGGACTAGCAGACGAGCAGTACTTC. The encoded protein is CASSPGLADEQYF.